The rows below give T cell receptor beta chains drawn from one sample of a study of cytomegalovirus exposure and HLA in healthy donors. TCRdb's table, derived via immunoSEQ multiplex PCR, lists solely in-frame clones and lacks some. Of roughly 130,000 clones in the sample, about 80% were seen once. The sequenced sample was PBMCs. All receptors derive from a male donor in good health and CMV-seropositive. Each CDR3 is given with its conserved first and last residue. A D gene is named only where the DNA matches it firmly. Size is omitted from some rows. Given values are once, few, many or a class for expanded clones.

>NA|TRBJ1-1|TRBV9|NA
TGTGCCAGCAGCGCATCGGGAAGGGTTAATAGCGACACTGAAGCTTTCTTT
CASSASGRVNSDTEAFF
>NA|TRBJ2-1|TRBV6-5|NA
TGTGCCAGCAGTTACTCGTACGGGAGAGGCAACAATGAGCAGTTCTTC
CASSYSYGRGNNEQFF
>NA|TRBJ2-3|TRBV20-1|NA
TGCAGTGCTGTGAGGACAGATACGCAGTATTTT
CSAVRTDTQYF
>NA|TRBJ2-3|TRBV5-1|few
TGCGCCAGCAGCTTGGATTCGGGGGAGGATACGCAGTATTTT
CASSLDSGEDTQYF
>NA|TRBJ1-1|TRBV6-5|NA
TGTGCCAGCAGTTCCGGTAACAGGGTTGTCACTGAAGCTTTCTTT
CASSSGNRVVTEAFF
>TRBD2|TRBJ2-7|TRBV7-9|NA
TGTGCCAGCAGCCCTAGACTAGCGGGAGACCAGGAGCAGTACTTC
CASSPRLAGDQEQYF
>NA|TRBJ1-1|TRBV5-4|NA
TGTGCCAGCAGGGACAGACCGAACACTGAAGCTTTCTTT
CASRDRPNTEAFF
>NA|TRBJ1-1|TRBV5-6|NA
TGTGCCAGCAGCGTGGGGGAGTACACTGAAGCTTTCTTT
CASSVGEYTEAFF
>NA|TRBJ2-3|TRBV7-3|NA
TGTGCCAGCAGCCCCCAAATGGACAGTGGGCATGCAGATACGCAGTATTTT
CASSPQMDSGHADTQYF
>NA|TRBJ2-3|TRBV2|once
TGTGCCAGCAGTCATAAGTGGAGGTCCACAGATACGCAGTATTTT
CASSHKWRSTDTQYF
>NA|TRBJ2-2|TRBV29-1|NA
TGCAGCGTTGACCTAGCGAGAATAAACACCGGGGAGCTGTTTTTT
CSVDLARINTGELFF
>NA|TRBJ2-7|TRBV7-9|once
TGTGCCAGCAGCTTTTGGGTGGGCGGGGATGACGAGCAGTACTTC
CASSFWVGGDDEQYF
>TRBD1|TRBJ2-7|TRBV19|NA
TGTGCCAGTAGTACGAGGACAGGGTACGAGCAGTACTTC
CASSTRTGYEQYF
>TRBD1|TRBJ2-5|TRBV11-1|NA
TGTGCCAGCAGCCTAGGACAGGGTCAAGAGACCCAGTACTTC
CASSLGQGQETQYF